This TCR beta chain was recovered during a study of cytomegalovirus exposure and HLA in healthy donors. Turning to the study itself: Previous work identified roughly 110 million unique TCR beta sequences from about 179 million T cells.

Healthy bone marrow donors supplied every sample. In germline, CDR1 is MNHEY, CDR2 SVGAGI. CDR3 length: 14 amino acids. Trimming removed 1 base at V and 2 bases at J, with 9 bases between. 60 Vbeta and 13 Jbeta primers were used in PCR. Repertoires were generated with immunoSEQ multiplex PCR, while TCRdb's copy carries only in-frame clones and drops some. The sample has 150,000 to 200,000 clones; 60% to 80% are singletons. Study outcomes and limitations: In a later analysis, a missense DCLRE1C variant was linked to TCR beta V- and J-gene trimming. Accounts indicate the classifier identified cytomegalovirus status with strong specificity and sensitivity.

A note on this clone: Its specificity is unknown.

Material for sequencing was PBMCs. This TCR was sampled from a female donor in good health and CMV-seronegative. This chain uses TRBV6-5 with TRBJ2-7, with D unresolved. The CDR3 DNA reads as TGTGCCAGCAGTTACTTAACGGAGACCTACGAGCAGTACTTC. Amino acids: CASSYLTETYEQYF.